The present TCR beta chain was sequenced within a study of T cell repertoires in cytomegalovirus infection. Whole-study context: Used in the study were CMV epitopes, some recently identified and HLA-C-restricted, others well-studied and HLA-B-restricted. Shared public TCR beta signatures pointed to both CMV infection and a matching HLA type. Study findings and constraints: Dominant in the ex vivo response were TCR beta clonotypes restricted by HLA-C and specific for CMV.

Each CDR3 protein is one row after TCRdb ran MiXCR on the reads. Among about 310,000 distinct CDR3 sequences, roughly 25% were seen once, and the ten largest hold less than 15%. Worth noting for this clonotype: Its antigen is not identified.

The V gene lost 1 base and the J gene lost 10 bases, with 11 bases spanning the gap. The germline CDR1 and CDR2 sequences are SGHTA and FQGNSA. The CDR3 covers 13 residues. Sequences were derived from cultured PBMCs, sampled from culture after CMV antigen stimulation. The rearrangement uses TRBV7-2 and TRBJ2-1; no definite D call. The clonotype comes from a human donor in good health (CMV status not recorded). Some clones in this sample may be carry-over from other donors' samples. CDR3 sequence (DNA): TGTGCCAGCAGCTTAGTTGCGCGGCCCGAGCAGTTCTTC. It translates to CASSLVARPEQFF. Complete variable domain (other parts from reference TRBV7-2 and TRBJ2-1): GAGVSQSPSNKVTEKGKDVELRCDPISGHTALYWYRQSLGQGLEFLIYFQGNSAPDKSGLPSDRFSAERTGGSVSTLTIQRTQQEDSAVYLCASSLVARPEQFFGPGTRLTVL.